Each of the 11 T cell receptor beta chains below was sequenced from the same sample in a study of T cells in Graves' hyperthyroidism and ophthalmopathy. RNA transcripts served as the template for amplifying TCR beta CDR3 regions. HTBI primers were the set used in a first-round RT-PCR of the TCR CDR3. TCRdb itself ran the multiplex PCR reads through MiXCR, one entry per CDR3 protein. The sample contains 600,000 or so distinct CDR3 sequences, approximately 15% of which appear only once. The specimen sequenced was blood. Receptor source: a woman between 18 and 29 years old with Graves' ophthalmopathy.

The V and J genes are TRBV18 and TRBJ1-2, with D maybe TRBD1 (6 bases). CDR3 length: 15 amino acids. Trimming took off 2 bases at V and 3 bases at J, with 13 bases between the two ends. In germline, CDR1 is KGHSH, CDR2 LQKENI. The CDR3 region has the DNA TGTGCCAGCTCACCATCGGCAGGGGCGGACTATGGCTACACCTTC. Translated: CASSPSAGADYGYTF.

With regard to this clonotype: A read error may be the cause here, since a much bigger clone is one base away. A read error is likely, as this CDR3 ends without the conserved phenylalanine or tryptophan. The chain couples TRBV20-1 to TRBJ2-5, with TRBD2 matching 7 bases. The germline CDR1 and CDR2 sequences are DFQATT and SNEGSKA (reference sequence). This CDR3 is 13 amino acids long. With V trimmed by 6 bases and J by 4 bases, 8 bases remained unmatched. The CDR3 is CSAARGFGETQYL. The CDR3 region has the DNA TGCAGTGCCGCGCGGGGGTTTGGAGAGACCCAGTACCTC.

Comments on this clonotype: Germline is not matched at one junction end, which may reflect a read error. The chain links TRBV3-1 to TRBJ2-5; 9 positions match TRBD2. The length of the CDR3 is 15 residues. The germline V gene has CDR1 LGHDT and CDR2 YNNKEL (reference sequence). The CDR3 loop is CASSPSGLASGLGDF. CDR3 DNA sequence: TGTGCCAGCAGCCCCAGTGGACTAGCGTCGGGGCTTGGTGACTTC.

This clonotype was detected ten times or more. The CDR3 spells CATSRDYWLYEQYF. The CDR3 DNA is TGTGCCACCAGCAGAGATTATTGGTTGTACGAGCAGTACTTC. The rearrangement links TRBV15 to TRBJ2-7; D unclear. The V end was cut by 0 bases, the J end by 4 bases, with 10 bases between. The CDR3 consists of 14 residues. In germline, CDR1 is LNHNV, CDR2 YYDKDF (reference sequence).

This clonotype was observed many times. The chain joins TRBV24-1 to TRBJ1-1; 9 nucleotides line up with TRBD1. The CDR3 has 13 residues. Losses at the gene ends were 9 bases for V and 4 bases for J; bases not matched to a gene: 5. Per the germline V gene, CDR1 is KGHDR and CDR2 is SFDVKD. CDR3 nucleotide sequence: TGTGCCACCCAGGACAGGGGAGGCACTGAAGCTTTCTTT. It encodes CATQDRGGTEAFF.

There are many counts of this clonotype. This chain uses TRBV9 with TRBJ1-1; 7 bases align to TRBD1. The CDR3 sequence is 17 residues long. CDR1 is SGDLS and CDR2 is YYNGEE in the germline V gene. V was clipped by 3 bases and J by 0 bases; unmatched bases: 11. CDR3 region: CASSGPLRGRLNTEAFF. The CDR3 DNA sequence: TGTGCCAGCAGCGGCCCGCTAAGGGGGCGGTTGAACACTGAAGCTTTCTTT.

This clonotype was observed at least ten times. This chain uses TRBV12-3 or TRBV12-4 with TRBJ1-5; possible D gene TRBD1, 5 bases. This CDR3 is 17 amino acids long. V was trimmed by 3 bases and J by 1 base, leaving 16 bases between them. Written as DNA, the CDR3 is TGTGCCAGCAGTTTGGCGGGAGTGAGGGGCAGCAATCAGCCCCAGCATTTT. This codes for CASSLAGVRGSNQPQHF.

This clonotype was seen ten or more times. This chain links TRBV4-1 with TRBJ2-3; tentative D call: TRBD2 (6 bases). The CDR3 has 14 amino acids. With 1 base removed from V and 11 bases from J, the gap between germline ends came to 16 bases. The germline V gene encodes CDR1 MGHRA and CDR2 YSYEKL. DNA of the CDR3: TGCGCCAGCAGCCAAGGAAATAGCGGAGAAAGGCAGTATTTT. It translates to CASSQGNSGERQYF.

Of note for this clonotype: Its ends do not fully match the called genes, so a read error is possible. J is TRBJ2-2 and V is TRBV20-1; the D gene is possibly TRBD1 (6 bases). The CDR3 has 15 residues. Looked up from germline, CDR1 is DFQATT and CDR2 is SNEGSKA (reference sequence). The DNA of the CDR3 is TGCAGTGCTAGACCTACAGGGCCGAACACCGGGGAGCCGTTTTTT. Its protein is CSARPTGPNTGEPFF.

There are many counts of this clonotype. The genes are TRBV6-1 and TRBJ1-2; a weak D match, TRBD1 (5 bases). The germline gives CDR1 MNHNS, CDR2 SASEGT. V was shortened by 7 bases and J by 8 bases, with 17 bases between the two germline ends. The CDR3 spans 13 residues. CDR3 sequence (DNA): TGTGCCAGCACCCCTCGGGGGGATCAAGGCTACACCTTC. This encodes CASTPRGDQGYTF.

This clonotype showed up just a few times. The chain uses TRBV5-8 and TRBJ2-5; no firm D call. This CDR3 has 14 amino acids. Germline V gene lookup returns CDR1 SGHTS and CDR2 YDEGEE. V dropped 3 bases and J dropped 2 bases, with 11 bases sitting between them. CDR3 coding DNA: TGTGCCAGCAGCTCGAGACTGAATCAAGAGACCCAGTACTTC. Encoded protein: CASSSRLNQETQYF.